The clone carrying this T cell receptor (beta chain) was picked up one time. Its specificity is unknown. Naive-designated CD8 cells lacked CD45RO, were positively enriched for CCR7, and omitted terminally differentiated effector memory CD45RA+ cells. It was 200 to 250 ng DNA, 30,000 or so T cell genomes, that sorted-subset replicate PCRs used. The assay was immunoSEQ multiplex PCR, and TCRdb's table has in-frame clones only and misses some. The sample has around 2,000,000 clones, approximately 94% seen once; the top ten hold 1.5% to 2%. These data belong to a study of shared clonotypes between healthy human individuals. Study information: Each donor contributed plates that comprised three CD4 naive, three CD4 memory, two CD8 naive and one CD8 memory.

Findings of the study overall: It was observed that roughly 4.8% of naive CD4 clonotypes were shared across several donors. Unshared clonotypes carried lower generation probabilities than those common to all four donors.

The V end was cut by 1 base, the J end by 5 bases, with 17 bases between. In germline, CDR1 is SGHVS, CDR2 FNYEAQ. The length of the CDR3 is 16 residues. This sequence was found in a man younger than 30 in good health. Some clones in this sample may be carry-over from other donors' samples. The sample consisted of naive CD8+ T cells from PBMCs. The gene calls are TRBV7-6 and TRBJ1-1; D might be TRBD1 (5 bases). CDR3 DNA sequence: TGTGCCAGCAGCTTAGGTCTGGCAGGGTTTTTAACTGAAGCTTTCTTT. This translates into CASSLGLAGFLTEAFF. Full variable domain (rest looked up from reference TRBV7-6 and TRBJ1-1): GAGVSQSPRYKVTKRGQDVALRCDPISGHVSLYWYRQALGQGPEFLTYFNYEAQQDKSGLPNDRFSAERPEGSISTLTIQRTEQRDSAMYRCASSLGLAGFLTEAFFGQGTRLTVV.